This T cell receptor (beta chain) stems from a study of radiotherapy plus CTLA-4 blockade in lung cancer. The repertoire was sequenced with immunoSEQ multiplex PCR; TCRdb's copy has only in-frame clones and lacks some. Found here are more than 95,000 clones, roughly 74% of them singletons; the top ten hold 2.8%. The origin of this receptor is a human donor with non-small cell lung cancer who had a partial response to radiotherapy plus ipilimumab. Some clones in this sample may be carry-over from other donors' samples. The sample here was peripheral blood, taken from a patient treated with radiotherapy plus ipilimumab.

The CDR3 DNA reads TGTGCCAGCAGCCCGCCGGGACAGGAAGGTTTTAATGAGCAGTTCTTC. It yields the protein CASSPPGQEGFNEQFF. This chain links TRBV7-3 with TRBJ2-1; 8 bases are a match to TRBD1. V dropped 5 bases and J dropped 7; count of bases not matched to a gene: 13. The V gene's germline CDR1 is SGHTA and CDR2 FQGTGA. This CDR3 comprises 16 residues.